This T cell receptor beta chain was captured by sequencing in a study of type 1 and type 2 diabetes patients (dated by TCRdb to 2016 to 2018). About the study as a whole: Nine or ten type 1 diabetes patients, a few type 2 diabetes patients and about 6 nondiabetic controls, all recruited in China, made up the cohort. Throughout the study, CD4 or CD8 MicroBeads on MACS columns were used to positively select CD4+ and CD8+ T cells from PBMCs. Altogether, fewer than 20,000,000 paired-end reads were produced across the whole study. TCRbeta repertoires were profiled by high-throughput sequencing in the study to compare type 1 diabetes, type 2 diabetes and nondiabetic individuals. Type 2 diabetes patients were included as a disease comparison group for the type 1 diabetes patients. When roughly 19-cycle amplification was compared with approximately 25-cycle amplification, V gene usage looked similar, suggesting that primer efficiencies were similar and PCR bias was random. The TCRbeta libraries underwent paired-end sequencing on Illumina HiSeq 2000 or MiSeq instruments.

Standard classification criteria for type 1 or type 2 diabetes were met by all diabetic patients, and glucose and C-peptide were assessed by WHO-recommended methods. Donors were excluded if they had other autoimmune diseases or infections within the previous four weeks. Around 10 milliliters of peripheral blood were drawn from each participant. LymphoPrep density separation was used to isolate PBMCs. On this clonotype itself: Its specific antigen is unknown. No qualities accompany the bases; no much larger clone lies one base away.

The sample was run on an Illumina MiSeq. TCRbeta CDR3 amplification used genomic DNA from the sorted T cell subsets as template. The TCRbeta CDR3 region was amplified by multiplex PCR with 30 forward and 13 reverse primers. PCR products were purified with AMPure XP beads, then indices and adaptors were added in a second roughly 25-cycle PCR. Before sequencing, the libraries were purified from gel with the QIAquick Gel Extraction Kit. The original methods were these. Paired-end reads were merged using FLASH and were aligned with IgBLAST to IMGT V, D and J germline references. Reads with below 70% alignment identity to germline references were discarded, and 9 million to 14 million reads were retained study-wide. IMGT definitions were followed to assign CDR3 boundaries, reading frame and productivity. Clones at or above 1% of reads were defined as highly-expanded clones, and diversity was measured by normalized Shannon entropy. Group differences in Shannon entropy were tested with unpaired two-tailed t-tests. TCRdb trimmed the raw reads at Q25, called clones with MiXCR and kept productive beta chains. When rows share a CDR3 protein, they turn into one entry using the most common DNA and genes. The V and J calls come from TCRdb's annotation, not from the publication. A total of fewer than 350,000 distinct CDR3 sequences appear in this sample, roughly 50% of them only once. Clones ranked in the top ten supply roughly 13% of the sample.

The paper's findings and limits, for the study overall: Only a few highly-expanded CD4+ clones (median one) were found in type 2 diabetes patients, and these clones made up a median roughly 4.1% of reads. In both CD4+ and CD8+ T cells, type 2 diabetes repertoires were highly diverse, with diversity significantly greater than that of type 1 diabetes repertoires. Type 2 diabetes and control samples had highly correlated V and J gene usage patterns, with an average between-sample correlation of roughly 0.97. Age and gender were not matched between study groups, possibly biasing interpretation. Only a limited number of T2D and control samples were sequenced, so some T1D-only HECs might also appear in more T2D or control samples.

The specimen was peripheral blood mononuclear cells (PBMCs). The TCR sequence derives from a man aged 18 to 35 with type 2 diabetes.

Read as DNA, the sequence is TGTGCCAGCAGCGCCCCGACAGGGGGCGCGTGGGAGCAGTACTTC. Its protein reads: CASSAPTGGAWEQYF. Here the chain combines TRBV7-9 and TRBJ2-7, with 10 central nucleotides matching TRBD1. Trimming leaves V shorter by 5 bases and J shorter by 7 bases, with the junction holding 11 bases beyond the gene matches. According to the germline V gene (reference sequence), CDR1 reads SEHNR and CDR2 reads FQNEAQ. The CDR3, cysteine through phenylalanine, is 15 amino acids long. The CDR3 DNA has 45 bases and is translated from base 1.